This T cell receptor beta chain was captured by sequencing in a study of T cells in tumors after PD-1 blockade. The germline V gene has CDR1 LNHDA and CDR2 SQIVND (reference sequence). With 5 bases clipped from V and 1 base from J, the junction kept 4 bases outside the gene matches. The CDR3 runs to 14 residues. This clone was seen more than once but under ten times. Data came from immunoSEQ multiplex PCR; TCRdb stores just in-frame clones and leaves some out. The profile shows about 13,000 clones, around 60% of them singletons. The source was tumor tissue, collected before anti-PD-1 treatment. The clonotype was recovered from a human donor with cutaneous squamous cell carcinoma. The chain carries TRBV19 and TRBJ1-1; 7 nucleotides align to TRBD1. The CDR3 bases are TGTGCCAGTAGTGACAGGGCGGGGAACACTGAAGCTTTCTTT. This sequence encodes CASSDRAGNTEAFF.